This T cell receptor beta chain was profiled in a study of vaccination effects on CD4 cells after COVID-19. Data came from immunoSEQ multiplex PCR; TCRdb stores just in-frame clones and leaves some out. The repertoire has 71,000 or so clones, approximately 70% of them found once; the top ten carry approximately 4.3%. About this clone itself: The antigen remains undetermined.

Ahead of sequencing, the ViraFEST assay grew antigen-specific CD4+ T cells using viral peptide pools. Investigators separated out CD4+ T cells once around 11 days of culture had passed. None of the vaccinated had previously contracted SARS-CoV-2, and their nucleocapsid antibodies tested negative. The V end was cut by 4 bases, the J end by 0 bases, with 15 bases between. Germline V gene data show CDR1 as LGHNA and CDR2 as YSLEER. The CDR3 contains 16 residues. The receptor was derived from a human donor who received a COVID-19 vaccine. The gene calls are TRBV4-3 and TRBJ1-2, with D possibly matching TRBD1 (6 bases). The material was CD4+ T cells from PBMCs cultured with HCoV-OC43 spike peptides, obtained before COVID-19 vaccination. Described subset: HCoV-OC43 spike overlapping peptide pool stimulation. The CDR3 here is CASSPQGRNTNYGYTF. CDR3 nucleotide sequence: TGCGCCAGCAGCCCACAGGGTCGAAACACTAACTATGGCTACACCTTC.